The 22 T cell receptor beta chains listed next were all sequenced from one sample in a study of CD8+CD57+ T cells in acquired aplastic anemia. Investigators profiled TCR beta VDJ and CDR3 from genomic DNA template. TCRdb fed the reads into MiXCR, producing one record per CDR3 protein. In the table there are 150,000 to 200,000 distinct CDR3 sequences, over 40% of which are singletons. Only patients with CD8+CD57+ cell expansion on flow cytometry were chosen for sequencing. The sample was sorted CD4+, CD8+, or CD8+CD57+ T cells (not recorded which) from PBMCs. The source of these receptors is a human donor with aplastic anemia.

This rearrangement joins TRBV15 to TRBJ2-5, with D perhaps matching TRBD2 (6 bases). Trimming removed 3 bases from V and 5 bases from J, with 13 bases in between. The CDR3 extends over 14 amino acids. Germline CDR1 and CDR2: LNHNV and YYDKDF (reference sequence). CDR3 sequence (DNA): TGTGCCACCAGCAGTAGCGGACCCAAGGAGACCCAGTACTTC. Residues: CATSSSGPKETQYF.

The chain carries TRBV15 and TRBJ2-3; D may match TRBD1 or TRBD2 (5 bases each). This CDR3 is built from 13 residues. The V and J ends lost 9 bases and 5 bases respectively, with 15 bases between them. Per the germline V gene, CDR1 is LNHNV and CDR2 is YYDKDF (reference sequence). The CDR3 region is CATSTVRGDTQYF. CDR3 DNA: TGTGCCACGTCGACGGTGAGGGGAGATACGCAGTATTTT.

This chain links TRBV7-6 with TRBJ2-7; 7 bases match TRBD1. This CDR3 contains 13 residues. With V trimmed by 5 bases and J by 5 bases, 6 bases remained unmatched. Germline CDR1 SGHVS, CDR2 FNYEAQ. The CDR3 coding sequence is TGTGCCAGCAGCCGGATGCAGGGGGACGAGCAGTACTTC. The encoded protein is CASSRMQGDEQYF.

The chain has TRBV5-1 and TRBJ1-3; D not resolved. The CDR3 runs to 16 residues. With 6 bases removed from V and 4 bases from J, the gap between germline ends came to 20 bases. CDR1 and CDR2 (germline): SGHRS, YFSETQ. The chain's CDR3 is CASKNEGPSQGNTIYF. In DNA, the CDR3 is TGCGCCAGCAAAAATGAAGGGCCCAGCCAAGGAAACACCATATATTTT.

V usage is TRBV10-3 and J usage is TRBJ2-1; 10 bases align to TRBD2. J was trimmed by 6 bases and V by 7 bases; bases with no gene match: 6. Per the germline V gene, CDR1 is ENHRY and CDR2 is SYGVKD. The CDR3 spans 14 residues. CDR3 sequence (DNA): TGTGCCATCACCAGCGGGAGGGCCATCAATGAGCAGTTCTTC. This codes for CAITSGRAINEQFF.

This chain links TRBV10-3 with TRBJ2-1, with 10 nucleotides matching TRBD2. The CDR3 has 15 residues. Germline V gene data show CDR1 as ENHRY and CDR2 as SYGVKD. Germline trimming cut 5 bases from V and 8 bases from J; bases unmatched to any gene: 9. The CDR3, as DNA: TGTGCCATCAGTTACTCGGGACTAGCGTTTGATGAGCAGTTCTTC. Its protein is CAISYSGLAFDEQFF.

In its sample, this clonotype was seen many times. The chain carries TRBV6-6 and TRBJ2-1; the D gene is possibly TRBD2 (5 bases). Trimming left V 2 bases short and J 4 bases short, with 9 bases between. Germline V gene data show CDR1 as MNHNY and CDR2 as SVGAGI (reference sequence). The CDR3 extends over 14 amino acids. Here the CDR3 reads CASSYPRDYNEQFF. Written as DNA, the CDR3 is TGTGCCAGCAGTTACCCCCGGGATTACAATGAGCAGTTCTTC.

In its sample, this clonotype was seen many times. The chain has TRBV6-6 and TRBJ2-6, with 7 bases aligning to TRBD1. Germline V gives CDR1 MNHNY, CDR2 SVGAGI (reference sequence). The ends lost 8 bases at V and 3 bases at J; junction bases unmatched: 10. The CDR3 consists of 16 residues. Here the CDR3 DNA reads TGTGCCAGCGGCCTACAGGGGCCGGGTGGGGCCAACGTCCTGACTTTC. Translation gives CASGLQGPGGANVLTF.

The chain is built from TRBV9 and TRBJ2-6, with D uncertain. Trimming cost V 6 bases and J 1 base, with 8 bases left between them. Germline CDR1 is SGDLS and CDR2 is YYNGEE. This CDR3 comprises 14 residues. The CDR3: CASTRVSGANVLTF. The CDR3 coding sequence is TGTGCCAGCACCCGGGTATCTGGGGCCAACGTCCTGACTTTC. Variable domain in full (rest from reference TRBV9 and TRBJ2-6): DSGVTQTPKHLITATGQRVTLRCSPRSGDLSVYWYQQSLDQGLQFLIQYYNGEERAKGNILERFSAQQFPDLHSELNLSSLELGDSALYFCASTRVSGANVLTFGAGSRLTVL.

As concerns this clonotype: This may stem from a read error, because a much larger clone lies one nucleotide away. The rearrangement uses TRBV5-1 and TRBJ2-3; possibly TRBD1 or TRBD2 for D (5 bases each). Germline V gene data show CDR1 as SGHRS and CDR2 as YFSETQ. The CDR3 runs 16 residues. DNA of the CDR3: TGCGCCAGCAACTTGGGTGGGGGACGGAGCACAGATACGCAGTATTTT. Translated: CASNLGGGRSTDTQYF.

The sample holds a few counts of this clonotype. The rearrangement uses TRBV7-9 and TRBJ1-2; 7 bases match TRBD1. Losses at the gene ends were 3 bases for V and 2 bases for J; bases not matched to a gene: 6. Germline lookup yields CDR1 SEHNR and CDR2 FQNEAQ (reference sequence). This CDR3 contains 15 residues. For the CDR3, the DNA is TGTGCCAGCAGCTTTGGGACAGCAGTCAACTATGGCTACACCTTC. This codes for CASSFGTAVNYGYTF. Filled out from reference TRBV7-9 and TRBJ1-2, the complete variable domain reads DTGVSQNPRHKITKRGQNVTFRCDPISEHNRLYWYRQTLGQGPEFLTYFQNEAQLEKSRLLSDRFSAERPKGSFSTLEIQRTEQGDSAMYLCASSFGTAVNYGYTFGSGTRLTVV.

This clonotype was seen a handful of times. The gene calls are TRBV4-1 and TRBJ1-3; no clear D. Germline V CDR1 and CDR2: MGHRA, YSYEKL. V lost 2 bases and J 0 bases, leaving 14 bases between the germline ends. The CDR3 runs 17 residues. The CDR3 DNA reads TGCGCCAGCAGCCAATGGCACATGGGCGGCTCTGGAAACACCATATATTTT. Its translation: CASSQWHMGGSGNTIYF.

On this clonotype: A much larger clone lies a single base off, so this may be a read error. The genes are TRBV19 and TRBJ2-1; TRBD2 aligns across 9 bases. CDR1 and CDR2 (germline): LNHDA, SQIVND (reference sequence). CDR3 size: 18 residues. For the CDR3, the DNA is TGTGCCACTAGTATTCTTTCATCCGGGACTAGCCTATACAATGAGCAGTTCTTC. Protein product: CATSILSSGTSLYNEQFF. Variable domain in full (rest from reference TRBV19 and TRBJ2-1): DGGITQSPKYLFRKEGQNVTLSCEQNLNHDAMYWYRQDPGQGLRLIYYSQIVNDFQKGDIAEGYSVSREKKESFPLTVTSAQKNPTAFYLCATSILSSGTSLYNEQFFGPGTRLTVL.

V is TRBV10-1 and J is TRBJ2-7, with TRBD1 identical over 8 bases. The CDR3 contains 12 residues. Germline trimming cut 7 bases from V and 6 bases from J; bases unmatched to any gene: 5. Germline V gene data show CDR1 as WNHNN and CDR2 as SYGVQD (reference sequence). CDR3 amino acids: CASTGTGGEQYF. The CDR3 bases are TGCGCCAGCACCGGGACAGGTGGCGAGCAGTACTTC.

This clonotype appeared many times. The V and J genes are TRBV6-1 and TRBJ1-1; weak D call: TRBD1 (5 bases). CDR1 is MNHNS and CDR2 is SASEGT in the germline V gene. V lost 4 bases, J lost 1 base, and 7 bases lay in between. This CDR3 region has 13 residues. The CDR3 loop reads CASSAGGNTEAFF. As DNA, the CDR3 is TGTGCCAGCAGTGCGGGGGGGAACACTGAAGCTTTCTTT.

The sample holds many counts of this clonotype. The chain joins TRBV15 to TRBJ1-2, with 10 bases identical to TRBD1. CDR3 length equals 14 residues. Germline V gene lookup returns CDR1 LNHNV and CDR2 YYDKDF (reference sequence). V trimming: 1 base; J trimming: 8 bases; junction bases outside the gene matches: 4. CDR3 nucleotides: TGTGCCACCAGCAGAGGACAGGGGGCCGGGGGCTACACCTTC. Encoded protein: CATSRGQGAGGYTF.

The sample holds a few counts of this clonotype. This chain links TRBV11-2 with TRBJ2-3, with 13 nucleotides matching TRBD2. V was clipped by 6 bases and J by 4 bases; unmatched bases: 7. Germline CDR1 is SGHAT and CDR2 is FQNNGV. The CDR3 covers 16 residues. CDR3 loop: CASSTLAGGPADTQYF. CDR3 bases: TGTGCCAGCAGTACACTAGCGGGAGGGCCGGCAGATACGCAGTATTTT.

This clonotype was observed many times. J is TRBJ2-3 and V is TRBV24-1; D not certain. CDR3 length: 14 residues. Trimming removed 5 bases from V and 2 bases from J, with 10 bases in between. Germline V gives CDR1 KGHDR, CDR2 SFDVKD. The CDR3: CATSGNKLTDTQYF. CDR3 DNA sequence: TGTGCCACCAGTGGAAATAAACTCACAGATACGCAGTATTTT.

The chain employs TRBV5-5 and TRBJ1-3, with unresolved D. Germline-derived CDR1 and CDR2 are SGHKS and YYEKEE (reference sequence). V lost 4 bases to trimming and J lost 7 bases, with 12 bases between them. This CDR3 has 13 amino acids. As DNA, the CDR3 is TGTGCCAGCAGCCGGACTTCACTGAACACCATATATTTT. This encodes CASSRTSLNTIYF.

Comment on this clonotype: The junction differs from germline at one of its ends, possibly a read error. V is TRBV7-9 and J is TRBJ2-7; 8 bases are a match to TRBD2. The CDR3 runs 15 residues. Per germline, CDR1 SEHNR and CDR2 FQNEAQ (reference sequence). CDR3 coding DNA: TGCGCCAGCAGCCAACCAACTAGCGGACCCTACGAGCAGTACTTC. It translates to CASSQPTSGPYEQYF.

In its sample, this clonotype was seen many times. The chain combines TRBV20-1 with TRBJ1-5; D not certain. The length of the CDR3 is 14 residues. V shed 5 bases and J shed 0 bases, with 11 bases lying between them. CDR1 is DFQATT, CDR2 SNEGSKA, per germline (reference sequence). The CDR3 here is CSAPAGFSNQPQHF. The CDR3 DNA is TGCAGTGCTCCGGCAGGTTTTAGCAATCAGCCCCAGCATTTT.

This clonotype was detected a few times. V and J are TRBV5-1 and TRBJ1-2; D perhaps matches TRBD1 (5 bases). The germline CDR1 and CDR2 sequences are SGHRS and YFSETQ. Trimming took 3 bases from V and 4 from J, leaving 19 bases between them. CDR3 length equals 16 residues. The CDR3 DNA reads TGCGCCAGCAGCTCTGGGGCAGGTGATTTACTCTATGGCTACACCTTC. Residues: CASSSGAGDLLYGYTF.